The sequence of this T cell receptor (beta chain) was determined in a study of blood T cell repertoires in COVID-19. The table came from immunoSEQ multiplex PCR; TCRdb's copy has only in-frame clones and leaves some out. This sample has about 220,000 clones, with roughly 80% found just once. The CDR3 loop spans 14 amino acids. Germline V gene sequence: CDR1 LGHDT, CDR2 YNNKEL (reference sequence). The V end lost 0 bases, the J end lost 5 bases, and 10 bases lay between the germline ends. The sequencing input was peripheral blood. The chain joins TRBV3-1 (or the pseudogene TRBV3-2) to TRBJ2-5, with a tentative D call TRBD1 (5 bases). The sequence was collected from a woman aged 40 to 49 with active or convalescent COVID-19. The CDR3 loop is CASSQDMTDETQYF. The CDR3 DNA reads TGTGCCAGCAGCCAAGATATGACAGATGAGACCCAGTACTTC.